Listed here is a single T cell receptor (beta chain). This same CDR3 is encoded by further DNA sequences in the sample. Germline V lookup: CDR1 GTSNPN, CDR2 SVGIG (reference sequence). The CDR3 covers 14 residues. V was pared by 0 bases and J by 5 bases, with 13 bases between. The data stem from a study of blood T cell repertoires in COVID-19. Produced via immunoSEQ multiplex PCR; TCRdb's table is partial and in-frame only. The sample comprises some 250,000 clones, roughly four fifths of which are singletons, and 12% rests with the top ten. V usage is TRBV30 and J usage is TRBJ1-2, with a tentative D call TRBD1 (6 bases). This TCR derives from a woman aged 55 to 70 with active or convalescent COVID-19. The material sequenced was peripheral blood. CDR3 sequence reads: CAWSVQGRGYGYTF. The CDR3, as DNA: TGTGCCTGGAGTGTTCAGGGGAGGGGGTATGGCTACACCTTC.